The 21 T cell receptor beta chains reported below all come from one sample, sequenced in a study of T cells expressing NK-cell markers. TCRdb re-called the 5' RACE reads; one entry per CDR3 protein, DNA not given. The specimen's table records around 380,000 distinct CDR3 sequences. Source material: blood T cells: a sorted CD56 or NKG2C T cell subset, CD4+ or CD8+ T cells, or bulk PBMC T cells (not recorded which). These receptors came from a woman aged 45 to 65 in good health.

The gene calls are TRBV12-3 or TRBV12-4 and TRBJ2-1. This CDR3 is 13 amino acids long. The CDR3 spells CASSWSLEAEQFF.

This chain joins TRBV4-2 and TRBJ2-2; TCRdb designates TRBD1, a call that cannot be tested without DNA. The CDR3 is made up of 14 amino acids. Germline loops: CDR1 LGHNA, CDR2 YNFKEQ. CDR3 sequence reads: CASSLQVSSGELFF.

This chain's CDR3 is CSASFPSGRAFEQYF. The gene calls are TRBV20-1 and TRBJ2-7; TCRdb's D call of TRBD2 is untestable without DNA. CDR3 size: 15 residues. The germline CDR1 and CDR2 sequences are DFQATT and SNEGSKA (reference sequence).

V usage is TRBV14 and J usage is TRBJ2-7; lacking DNA, the TRBD1 call made by TCRdb goes unchecked. From germline, CDR1 is SGHDN and CDR2 FVKESK. The CDR3 extends over 15 amino acids. CDR3 region: CASSQDLRTGTHQYF.

The V gene is TRBV9, the J gene TRBJ2-3; lacking DNA, the TRBD2 call made by TCRdb goes unchecked. Germline loops: CDR1 SGDLS, CDR2 YYNGEE. This CDR3 is 18 amino acids long. CDR3 residues: CASSALAGQAPPTDTQYF.

The V gene is TRBV6-5, the J gene TRBJ2-5. The length of the CDR3 is 14 residues. Germline CDR1 is MNHEY and CDR2 is SVGAGI. This CDR3 is CASSDFRGVETQYF.

This sequence joins TRBV27 and TRBJ2-3; TCRdb's D call, TRBD2, is unchecked because there is no DNA. Germline V lookup: CDR1 MNHEY, CDR2 SMNVEV (reference sequence). The CDR3 is 15 amino acids. The CDR3 loop is CASTISTRATDTQYF.

The chain is built from TRBV29-1 and TRBJ2-3. CDR1 and CDR2 (germline): SQVTM, ANQGSEA. The CDR3 has 14 residues. The CDR3: CSVVSQPSTDTQYF.

The chain has TRBV19 and TRBJ1-6; the TRBD1 assignment by TCRdb is unverifiable without DNA. The CDR3 is made up of 16 amino acids. The V gene's germline CDR1 is LNHDA and CDR2 SQIVND (reference sequence). CDR3 residues: CASSITTGGGNSPLHF.

This sequence joins TRBV15 and TRBJ1-3. Germline loops: CDR1 LNHNV, CDR2 YYDKDF (reference sequence). The CDR3 totals 16 residues. This CDR3 is CATSRDPVPPGNTIYF.

V and J are TRBV5-6 and TRBJ2-7; TCRdb proposes TRBD2, but this gene call is untestable without DNA. The CDR3 runs to 14 residues. From germline, CDR1 is SGHDT and CDR2 YYEEEE. The CDR3 here is CASSPRGPHFEQYF.

The chain has TRBV9 and TRBJ2-3; TCRdb selects TRBD2, and the lack of DNA leaves this call unchecked. This CDR3 spans 15 amino acids. Per the germline V gene, CDR1 is SGDLS and CDR2 is YYNGEE. The CDR3 loop is CASIRGEGPADTQYF.

V usage is TRBV20-1 and J usage is TRBJ1-4; TCRdb's D call of TRBD1 is untestable without DNA. CDR3 length: 11 residues. Per germline, CDR1 DFQATT and CDR2 SNEGSKA (reference sequence). The CDR3 spells CSARAGEKLFF.

The gene calls are TRBV24-1 and TRBJ1-2; TCRdb picks TRBD1, but there is no DNA to check that call. Germline V lookup: CDR1 KGHDR, CDR2 SFDVKD. The CDR3 contains 14 residues. This chain's CDR3 is CATSDSQAGYGYTF.

The V and J genes are TRBV5-1 and TRBJ2-7. Germline V lookup: CDR1 SGHRS, CDR2 YFSETQ. CDR3 length: 14 amino acids. This CDR3 is CASSLASETYEQYF.

The V call is TRBV5-1, the J call TRBJ1-6. CDR3 length equals 14 residues. From germline, CDR1 is SGHRS and CDR2 YFSETQ. CDR3: CASSLGGDNSPLHF.

The CDR3 loop is CASSRPGTAMSQFF. This rearrangement joins TRBV12-3 or TRBV12-4 to TRBJ2-1; lacking DNA, the TRBD1 call made by TCRdb goes unchecked. CDR3 length: 14 residues.

V is TRBV5-1 and J is TRBJ2-7; lacking DNA, the TRBD1 call made by TCRdb goes unchecked. The length of the CDR3 is 16 residues. Germline V gene lookup returns CDR1 SGHRS and CDR2 YFSETQ. CDR3: CASSLLGQGRSYEQYF. The full variable domain, in which reference TRBV5-1 and TRBJ2-7 provide the parts outside the CDR3, is KAGVTQTPRYLIKTRGQQVTLSCSPISGHRSVSWYQQTPGQGLQFLFEYFSETQRNKGNFPGRFSGRQFSNSRSEMNVSTLELGDSALYLCASSLLGQGRSYEQYFGPGTRLTVT.

This chain links TRBV20-1 with TRBJ2-1; checking the TCRdb D call of TRBD1 is not possible without DNA. The germline V gene has CDR1 DFQATT and CDR2 SNEGSKA (reference sequence). The CDR3 totals 16 residues. The CDR3 here is CSARDGGEPSYNEQFF.

The rearrangement uses TRBV3-1 and TRBJ2-1; the D gene TCRdb calls, TRBD1, cannot be checked with no DNA. The CDR3 sequence is 14 residues long. CDR1 LGHDT and CDR2 YNNKEL come from the germline V gene (reference sequence). The CDR3 sequence: CASSQGRPFDEQFF.

This sequence joins TRBV7-2 and TRBJ2-5; TCRdb's assignment of TRBD2 cannot be checked, as there is no DNA. Germline V gene lookup returns CDR1 SGHTA and CDR2 FQGNSA. The CDR3 is 15 amino acids. CDR3 region: CASSSTSGSSETQYF.